The TCR beta chain described here comes from a study of OX40 agonist ivuxolimab in advanced cancers. The study's findings and limits: At 0.1 to 3.0 mg/kg and by week 6, clonal expansion occurred in CD4+ and CD8+ blood T cells.

The germline V gene encodes CDR1 SGHNT and CDR2 YYREEE (reference sequence). Trimming left V 3 bases short and J 3 bases short, with 18 bases between. The CDR3 consists of 16 residues. Comment on this clone: Antigen unknown.

The assay was immunoSEQ multiplex PCR, and TCRdb's table has in-frame clones only and misses some. The sample records 70,000 to 95,000 clones, around 90% being singletons. Any history of autoimmune disease or systemic immunosuppression disqualified patients. Baseline, cycle 4 day 1, and cycle 7 day 1 were the blood sampling points. The chain recombines TRBV5-4 with TRBJ1-2, with D perhaps TRBD1 (5 bases). This receptor was taken from an adult with an advanced solid tumor such as melanoma, head and neck, liver or kidney cancer. Sequences were derived from CD4+ or CD8+ T cells sorted from blood, sampled in a trial of the OX40 agonist ivuxolimab. The CDR3 sequence: CASSWGDGLIHYGYTF. Here the CDR3 DNA reads TGTGCCAGCAGCTGGGGGGACGGCCTAATACACTATGGCTACACCTTC.